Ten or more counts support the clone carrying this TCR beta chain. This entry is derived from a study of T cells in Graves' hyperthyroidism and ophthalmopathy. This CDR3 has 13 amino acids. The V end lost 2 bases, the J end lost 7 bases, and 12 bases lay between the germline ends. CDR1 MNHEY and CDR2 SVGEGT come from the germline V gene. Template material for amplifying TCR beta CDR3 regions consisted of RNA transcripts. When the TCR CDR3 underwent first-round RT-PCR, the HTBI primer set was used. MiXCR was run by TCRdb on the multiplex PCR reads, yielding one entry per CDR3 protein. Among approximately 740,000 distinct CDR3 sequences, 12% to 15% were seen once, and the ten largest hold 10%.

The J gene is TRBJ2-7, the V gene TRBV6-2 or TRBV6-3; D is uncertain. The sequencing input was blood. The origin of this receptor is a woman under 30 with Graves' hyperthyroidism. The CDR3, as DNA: TGTGCCAGCAGTTACGAGGTCACTTGGGAGCAGTACTTC. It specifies CASSYEVTWEQYF.